A single sample gave rise to the 32 T cell receptor beta chains below, sequenced in a study of blood T cells in healthy people across ages. Combining a sample-barcoded 5' primer with a J-beta primer mix, a second PCR ran for 7 to 11 cycles. Each CDR3 protein gets one entry after TCRdb re-called the 5' RACE reads with MiXCR. This repertoire shows around 800,000 distinct CDR3 sequences, approximately 67% found once; its top ten account for roughly a quarter. Sequenced input: blood. These receptors all stem from a man aged 25-45 years in good health.

The rearrangement joins TRBV29-1 to TRBJ2-1; 8 bases are a match to TRBD1. The J segment lost 0 bases and the V segment lost 8 bases, leaving 6 bases of the junction unmatched. Germline-derived CDR1 and CDR2 are SQVTM and ANQGSEA. The CDR3 totals 14 residues. The chain's CDR3 is CSHQGAGSYNEQFF. The CDR3 DNA reads TGCAGCCACCAGGGGGCCGGCTCCTACAATGAGCAGTTCTTC.

The rearrangement links TRBV15 to TRBJ1-4; no definite D call. V was trimmed by 0 bases and J by 8 bases, leaving 10 bases between them. The length of the CDR3 is 14 residues. In germline, CDR1 is LNHNV, CDR2 YYDKDF (reference sequence). This CDR3 is CATSREGLQEKLFF. The CDR3 DNA reads as TGTGCCACCAGCAGAGAAGGGTTGCAGGAAAAACTGTTTTTT.

This clonotype appeared a few times. The chain recombines TRBV27 with TRBJ2-4; a possible D gene is TRBD1 (6 bases). Matching the DNA end better, TRBJ2-7 makes the J call doubtful. CDR1 MNHEY and CDR2 SMNVEV come from the germline V gene (reference sequence). The CDR3 covers 13 residues. CDR3 protein: CASQDSGSYEQYF. CDR3 nucleotides: TGTGCCAGCCAGGACAGTGGATCTTACGAGCAGTACTTC.

The V gene is TRBV5-1, the J gene TRBJ2-3, with TRBD1 identical over 8 bases. The CDR3 is 14 residues long. The V and J ends lost 0 bases and 6 bases, in that order; junction bases with no gene match: 3. Germline assignment: CDR1 SGHRS and CDR2 YFSETQ. The CDR3 protein is CASSLDRGYDTQYF. CDR3 nucleotides: TGCGCCAGCAGCTTGGACAGGGGGTACGATACGCAGTATTTT.

This clonotype was detected only a few times. The V gene is TRBV28, the J gene TRBJ1-6; D is ambiguous. In germline, CDR1 is MDHEN, CDR2 SYDVKM. The V end lost 7 bases, the J end lost 2 bases, and 15 bases lay between the germline ends. CDR3 length: 16 residues. The CDR3 here is CASTSSWGTYNSPLHF. Written as DNA, the CDR3 is TGTGCCAGCACTTCGTCCTGGGGAACCTATAATTCACCCCTCCACTTT.

This chain joins TRBV9 and TRBJ1-6; D remains ambiguous. This CDR3 is built from 12 residues. V shed 1 base and J shed 10 bases, with 6 bases lying between them. Germline loops: CDR1 SGDLS, CDR2 YYNGEE. CDR3 in DNA: TGTGCCAGCAGCGTAACTAGGTCACCCCTCCACTTT. It translates to CASSVTRSPLHF.

The chain links TRBV30 to TRBJ1-1, with a weak D call TRBD1 (6 bases). Deletions cut 3 bases from V and 4 bases from J, with 15 bases between. The CDR3 loop spans 14 amino acids. From germline, CDR1 is GTSNPN and CDR2 SVGIG (reference sequence). The CDR3 DNA reads as TGTGCCTGGAGGAAACAGGGAGGTAGCACTGAAGCTTTCTTT. The encoded protein is CAWRKQGGSTEAFF.

This chain connects TRBV11-2 to TRBJ2-2; TRBD1 might be the D (5 bases). V lost 5 bases to trimming and J lost 3 bases, with 16 bases between them. This CDR3 is 16 amino acids long. Per germline, CDR1 SGHAT and CDR2 FQNNGV. The CDR3 bases are TGTGCCAGCAGCCGCCAGGGTGGCAGTTACACCGGGGAGCTGTTTTTT. It yields the protein CASSRQGGSYTGELFF.

The chain has TRBV20-1 and TRBJ2-3; the D gene is possibly TRBD2 (7 bases). This CDR3 is built from 14 residues. Germline V gives CDR1 DFQATT, CDR2 SNEGSKA (reference sequence). With 3 bases removed from V and 3 bases from J, the gap between germline ends came to 13 bases. DNA of the CDR3: TGCAGTGCTAGTGGTGGGGGGGCGACAGATACGCAGTATTTT. Amino acid sequence: CSASGGGATDTQYF.

The rearrangement joins TRBV10-3 to TRBJ2-7; 7 bases are a match to TRBD2. The CDR3 is 13 amino acids. In germline, CDR1 is ENHRY, CDR2 SYGVKD. V lost 5 bases to trimming and J lost 4 bases; unmatched junction nucleotides: 5. CDR3 sequence: CAISSGARYEQYF. CDR3 sequence (DNA): TGTGCCATCAGTAGCGGGGCACGTTACGAGCAGTACTTC.

The V and J genes are TRBV9 and TRBJ2-6; the D is unclear. V was cut by 3 bases and J by 2 bases, with 9 bases left in between. CDR1 is SGDLS and CDR2 is YYNGEE in the germline V gene. The CDR3 spans 15 residues. The CDR3 DNA sequence: TGTGCCAGCAGCGCTGGACGGACTGGGGCCAACGTCCTGACTTTC. Translation: CASSAGRTGANVLTF.

Only a few counts were recorded for this clonotype. The chain employs TRBV5-5 and TRBJ2-4; TRBD1 is a possible D gene (5 bases). V was trimmed by 1 base and J by 8 bases, leaving 16 bases between them. Germline CDR1 and CDR2: SGHKS and YYEKEE (reference sequence). The CDR3 totals 15 residues. CDR3 sequence (DNA): TGTGCCAGCAGCTTGTATCAGGGCCCAGGGTACATTCAGTACTTC. This codes for CASSLYQGPGYIQYF.

The rearrangement uses TRBV12-3 or TRBV12-4 and TRBJ2-1; possible D gene TRBD2, 7 bases. This CDR3 region has 15 residues. V was shortened by 7 bases and J by 7 bases, with 20 bases between the two germline ends. CDR3 protein: CASNARGGAGNEQFF. DNA of the CDR3: TGTGCCAGCAACGCCCGAGGGGGGGCGGGGAATGAGCAGTTCTTC.

The chain carries TRBV3-1 and TRBJ2-1; D gene uncertain. This CDR3 is built from 17 residues. V was pared by 5 bases and J by 0 bases, with 17 bases between. Germline CDR1 LGHDT, CDR2 YNNKEL (reference sequence). CDR3 region: CASSASIVVSSYNEQFF. In nucleotides, the CDR3 is TGTGCCAGCAGCGCCTCCATAGTAGTCAGCTCCTACAATGAGCAGTTCTTC.

With regard to this clonotype: The germline gene is not matched at one end of the junction; a read error may be the cause. V gene TRBV7-9 combines with J gene TRBJ2-7; 8 nucleotides line up with TRBD1. CDR1 is SEHNR and CDR2 is FQNEAQ in the germline V gene (reference sequence). CDR3 length: 18 residues. The CDR3 protein is CASSLAGTGQKREYERYF. As DNA, the CDR3 is TGTGCCAGCAGCTTAGCCGGGACAGGACAAAAGAGGGAGTACGAGCGGTACTTC. The full variable domain, completed using reference TRBV7-9 and TRBJ2-7, is DTGVSQNPRHKITKRGQNVTFRCDPISEHNRLYWYRQTLGQGPEFLTYFQNEAQLEKSRLLSDRFSAERPKGSFSTLEIQRTEQGDSAMYLCASSLAGTGQKREYERYFGPGTRLTVT.

The CDR3 loop reads CASSTIKGRELNEKLFF. The DNA of the CDR3 is TGTGCCAGCAGTACCATCAAAGGACGCGAGCTAAATGAAAAACTGTTTTTT. V and J are TRBV25-1 and TRBJ1-4; D is undetermined. V was trimmed by 5 bases and J by 5 bases, leaving 21 bases between them. The CDR3 loop spans 17 amino acids. In germline, CDR1 is MGHDK, CDR2 SYGVNS. Combining the CDR3 with reference TRBV25-1 and TRBJ1-4 gives the whole variable domain EADIYQTPRYLVIGTGKKITLECSQTMGHDKMYWYQQDPGMELHLIHYSYGVNSTEKGDLSSESTVSRIRTEHFPLTLESARPSHTSQYLCASSTIKGRELNEKLFFGSGTQLSVL.

The chain couples TRBV5-1 to TRBJ1-1; no definite D call. Germline values: CDR1 SGHRS, CDR2 YFSETQ. The CDR3 is 14 residues long. Between the trimmed V and J ends, which lost 0 bases and 7 bases, there was a span of 13 bases. The CDR3 here is CASSLDPDGREAFF. The DNA of the CDR3 is TGCGCCAGCAGCTTGGATCCGGACGGGCGTGAAGCTTTCTTT.

This clonotype was recorded a few times. This may arise from a read error, as a much more abundant clone is one base away. V usage is TRBV11-2 and J usage is TRBJ2-5; the D is unclear. This CDR3 is built from 11 residues. Germline V gene data show CDR1 as SGHAT and CDR2 as FQNNGV. The V and J ends lost 2 bases and 4 bases respectively, with 2 bases between them. CDR3: CASSLPETQYF. CDR3 DNA sequence: TGTGCCAGCAGCTTACCAGAGACCCAGTACTTC.

The chain has TRBV29-1 and TRBJ1-2; 9 bases match TRBD1. J was trimmed by 3 bases and V by 6 bases; bases with no gene match: 8. The V gene's germline CDR1 is SQVTM and CDR2 ANQGSEA. CDR3 length: 14 amino acids. This chain's CDR3 is CSVAGTGFYYGYTF. The CDR3 nucleotides read TGCAGCGTCGCCGGGACAGGGTTTTACTATGGCTACACCTTC.

The V call is TRBV6-2 or TRBV6-3, the J call TRBJ2-4, with D perhaps being TRBD1 or TRBD2 (5 bases each). The J call is in doubt because the DNA end fits TRBJ2-7 better. The CDR3 is made up of 16 amino acids. Germline V gene data show CDR1 as MNHEY and CDR2 as SVGEGT. The CDR3 loop reads CASSPWGSRISYEQYF. The CDR3 DNA reads TGTGCCAGCAGCCCCTGGGGGTCTAGGATCTCCTACGAGCAGTACTTC.

V gene TRBV20-1 combines with J gene TRBJ1-1; 7 bases are shared with TRBD1. Germline V gene data show CDR1 as DFQATT and CDR2 as SNEGSKA (reference sequence). V lost 2 bases to trimming and J lost 0 bases; unmatched junction nucleotides: 9. The CDR3 length is 16 residues. The CDR3 loop is CSARPNFGTVNTEAFF. The CDR3 DNA reads as TGCAGTGCTAGACCGAACTTTGGGACAGTGAACACTGAAGCTTTCTTT.

This clonotype has only a few counts. This sequence joins TRBV6-4 and TRBJ2-1; 7 positions agree with TRBD1. Trimming removed 5 bases from V and 2 bases from J; junction bases left unmatched: 6. Germline lookup yields CDR1 MRHNA and CDR2 SNTAGT. This CDR3 region has 15 residues. DNA for the CDR3: TGTGCCAGCAGTCCTCGACAGGGTACCTACAATGAGCAGTTCTTC. This gives the protein CASSPRQGTYNEQFF.

This clonotype was seen more than once but under ten times. This chain uses TRBV4-2 with TRBJ2-3; D is perhaps TRBD2 (6 bases). Germline V gene sequence: CDR1 LGHNA, CDR2 YNFKEQ. Trimming removed 9 bases at V and 4 bases at J, with 17 bases between. The CDR3 covers 14 residues. As DNA, the CDR3 is TGTGCCAGTCAACTCGGGGGTTACGCAGATACGCAGTATTTT. It codes for CASQLGGYADTQYF.

The V gene is TRBV20-1, the J gene TRBJ2-1, with D tentatively TRBD2 (6 bases). The DNA end lines up better with TRBJ2-7; the J call may be wrong. In germline, CDR1 is DFQATT, CDR2 SNEGSKA (reference sequence). The CDR3 loop spans 13 amino acids. CDR3 in DNA: TGCAGTGCTCGCCGGGACTCAAGATACGAGCAGTACTTC. Its translation is CSARRDSRYEQYF.

V gene TRBV5-1 combines with J gene TRBJ1-4, with D possibly matching TRBD1 (5 bases). Looked up from germline, CDR1 is SGHRS and CDR2 is YFSETQ. CDR3 length: 13 residues. The V end was cut by 4 bases, the J end by 4 bases, with 8 bases between. CDR3: CASSIDSNEKLFF. CDR3 nucleotide sequence: TGCGCCAGCAGCATAGACAGTAATGAAAAACTGTTTTTT.

The chain joins TRBV15 to TRBJ2-3, with 9 bases matching TRBD2. The germline CDR1 and CDR2 sequences are LNHNV and YYDKDF (reference sequence). With V trimmed by 8 bases and J by 5 bases, 5 bases remained unmatched. The CDR3 is made up of 13 amino acids. CDR3 bases: TGTGCCACCGCGGGGGGGCCAGGAGATACGCAGTATTTT. Its translation is CATAGGPGDTQYF. The full variable domain, its missing parts supplied by reference TRBV15 and TRBJ2-3, is DAMVIQNPRYQVTQFGKPVTLSCSQTLNHNVMYWYQQKSSQAPKLLFHYYDKDFNNEADTPDNFQSRRPNTSFCFLDIRSPGLGDTAMYLCATAGGPGDTQYFGPGTRLTVL.

The rearrangement joins TRBV12-3 or TRBV12-4 to TRBJ2-7, with D maybe TRBD1 (6 bases). The ends were cut back, 8 bases at V and 7 bases at J, with 18 bases in the middle. This CDR3 is built from 13 residues. The CDR3 coding sequence is TGTGCCAGCGGCCGATGGGCAGGGGAAGAGCAGTACTTC. Translated, it gives CASGRWAGEEQYF.

Notes on this clonotype: Its ends do not fully match the called genes, so a read error is possible. The V call is TRBV3-1, the J call TRBJ1-5; D gene ambiguous. Germline CDR1 reads LGHDT; CDR2 reads YNNKEL (reference sequence). CDR3 size: 15 residues. This CDR3 is CASSQGSSLNQPQHF. CDR3 nucleotide sequence: TGTGCCAGCAGTCAAGGATCCTCTTTGAATCAGCCCCAGCATTTT.

The V call is TRBV11-1, the J call TRBJ2-7; TRBD2 aligns across 9 bases. CDR3 size: 14 residues. Germline V CDR1 and CDR2: SGHAT, FQDESV (reference sequence). After removal of 5 bases from V and 4 bases from J, the junction contained 6 bases not matched to a gene. CDR3 region: CASSTGLAGYEQYF. CDR3 nucleotides: TGTGCCAGCAGCACGGGACTAGCTGGGTACGAGCAGTACTTC.

A few counts support this clonotype. The chain recombines TRBV29-1 with TRBJ2-7; D unresolved. Germline V gives CDR1 SQVTM, CDR2 ANQGSEA. The CDR3 contains 13 residues. V was shortened by 7 bases and J by 0 bases, with 13 bases between the two germline ends. DNA of the CDR3: TGCAGCGCCCTACTTAGGGTCTCCTACGAGCAGTACTTC. Its protein product is CSALLRVSYEQYF.

There are a few counts of this clonotype. The V call is TRBV7-2, the J call TRBJ2-1; maybe TRBD2 (5 bases). V lost 5 bases and J 10 bases, leaving 9 bases between the germline ends. Germline loops: CDR1 SGHTA, CDR2 FQGNSA. This CDR3 comprises 11 residues. The CDR3 here is CASSRDKEQFF. CDR3 coding DNA: TGTGCCAGCAGCCGGGATAAGGAGCAGTTCTTC.

J is TRBJ2-4 and V is TRBV6-1; D is ambiguous. There are 14 residues in the CDR3. The V end was cut by 6 bases, the J end by 1 base, with 10 bases between. Germline CDR1 is MNHNS and CDR2 is SASEGT. This chain's CDR3 is CASRTPSAKNIQYF. The DNA of the CDR3 is TGTGCCAGCAGGACCCCCTCGGCCAAAAACATTCAGTACTTC.